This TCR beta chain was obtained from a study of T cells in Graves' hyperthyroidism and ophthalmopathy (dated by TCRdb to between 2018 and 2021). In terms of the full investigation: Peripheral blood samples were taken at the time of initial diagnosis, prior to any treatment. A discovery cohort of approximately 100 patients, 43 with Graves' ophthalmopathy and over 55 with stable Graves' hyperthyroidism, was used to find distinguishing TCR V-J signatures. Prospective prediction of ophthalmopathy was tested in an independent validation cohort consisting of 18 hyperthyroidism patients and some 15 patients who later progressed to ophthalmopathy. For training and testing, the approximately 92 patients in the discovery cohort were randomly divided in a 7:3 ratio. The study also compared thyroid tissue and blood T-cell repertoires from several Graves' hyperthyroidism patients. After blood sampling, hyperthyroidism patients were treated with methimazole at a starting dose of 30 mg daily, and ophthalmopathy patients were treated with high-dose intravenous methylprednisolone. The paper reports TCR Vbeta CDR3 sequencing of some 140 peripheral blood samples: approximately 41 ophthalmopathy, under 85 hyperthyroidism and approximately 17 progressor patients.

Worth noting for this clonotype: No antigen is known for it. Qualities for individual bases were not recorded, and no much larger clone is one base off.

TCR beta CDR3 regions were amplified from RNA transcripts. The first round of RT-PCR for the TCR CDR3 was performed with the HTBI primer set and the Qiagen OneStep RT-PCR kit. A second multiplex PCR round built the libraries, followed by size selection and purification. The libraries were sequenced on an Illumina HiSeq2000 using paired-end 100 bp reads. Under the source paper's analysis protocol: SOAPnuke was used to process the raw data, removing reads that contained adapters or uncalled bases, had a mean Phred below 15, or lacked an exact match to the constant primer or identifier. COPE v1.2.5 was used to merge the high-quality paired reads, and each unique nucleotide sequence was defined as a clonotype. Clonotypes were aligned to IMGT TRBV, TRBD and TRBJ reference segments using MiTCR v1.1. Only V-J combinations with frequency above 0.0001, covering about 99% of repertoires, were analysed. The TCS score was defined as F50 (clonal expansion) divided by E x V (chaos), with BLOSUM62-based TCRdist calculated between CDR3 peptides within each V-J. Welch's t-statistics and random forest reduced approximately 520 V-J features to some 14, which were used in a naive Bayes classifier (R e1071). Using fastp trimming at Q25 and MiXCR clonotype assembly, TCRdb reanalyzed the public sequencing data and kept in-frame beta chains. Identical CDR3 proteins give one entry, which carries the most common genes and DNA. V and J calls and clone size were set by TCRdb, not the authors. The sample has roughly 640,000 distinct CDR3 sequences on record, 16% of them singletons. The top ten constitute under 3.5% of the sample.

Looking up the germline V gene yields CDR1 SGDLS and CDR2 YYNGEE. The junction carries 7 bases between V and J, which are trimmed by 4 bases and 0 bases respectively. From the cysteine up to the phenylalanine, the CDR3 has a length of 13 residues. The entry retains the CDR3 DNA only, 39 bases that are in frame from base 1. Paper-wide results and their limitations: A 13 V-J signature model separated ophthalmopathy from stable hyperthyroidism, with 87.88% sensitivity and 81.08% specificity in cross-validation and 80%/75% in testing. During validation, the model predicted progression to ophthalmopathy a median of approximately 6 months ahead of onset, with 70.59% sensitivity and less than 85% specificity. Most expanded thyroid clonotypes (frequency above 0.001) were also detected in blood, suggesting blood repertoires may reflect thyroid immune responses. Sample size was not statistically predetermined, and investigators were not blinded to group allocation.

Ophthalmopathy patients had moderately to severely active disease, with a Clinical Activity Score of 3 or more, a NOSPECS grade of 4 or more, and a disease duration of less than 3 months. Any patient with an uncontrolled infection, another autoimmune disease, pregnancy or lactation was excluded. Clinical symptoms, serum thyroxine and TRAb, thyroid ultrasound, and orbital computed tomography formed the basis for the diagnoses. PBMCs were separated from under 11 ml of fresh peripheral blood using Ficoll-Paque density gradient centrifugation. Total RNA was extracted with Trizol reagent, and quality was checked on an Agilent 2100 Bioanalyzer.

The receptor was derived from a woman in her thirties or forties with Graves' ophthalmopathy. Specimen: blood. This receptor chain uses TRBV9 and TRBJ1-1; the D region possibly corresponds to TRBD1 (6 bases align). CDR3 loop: CASSWDMNTEAFF. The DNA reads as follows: TGTGCCAGCAGCTGGGACATGAACACTGAAGCTTTCTTT.